Listed here are 24 T cell receptor beta chains from one sample, sequenced in a study of cytomegalovirus exposure and HLA in healthy donors. The PCR contained 60 Vbeta and 13 Jbeta primers. The protocol was immunoSEQ multiplex PCR, while the TCRdb copy is restricted to in-frame clones and leaves out a portion. Among 70,000 to 95,000 clones listed, about 78% were seen once. The sequencing input was PBMCs. Receptors were obtained from a man aged 35 to 55 in good health and CMV-seronegative.

V usage is TRBV19 and J usage is TRBJ2-7, with D perhaps matching TRBD2 (6 bases). The V end was cut by 6 bases, the J end by 4 bases, with 16 bases between. The CDR3 runs to 14 residues. Germline V gene data show CDR1 as LNHDA and CDR2 as SQIVND (reference sequence). The chain's CDR3 is CASRGGTLPYEQYF. CDR3 nucleotides: TGTGCCAGTAGGGGCGGGACCCTTCCTTACGAGCAGTACTTC.

The rearrangement uses TRBV7-2 and TRBJ2-7; 8 bases are shared with TRBD2. This CDR3 is built from 15 residues. The germline V gene has CDR1 SGHTA and CDR2 FQGNSA. V was pared by 1 base and J by 2 bases, with 4 bases of the junction left unmatched. The chain's CDR3 is CASSLVSGSAYEQYF. The CDR3 DNA reads TGTGCCAGCAGCTTAGTAAGCGGGAGCGCCTACGAGCAGTACTTC.

This chain uses TRBV7-2 with TRBJ1-1; D possibly corresponds to TRBD1 (5 bases). V dropped 5 bases and J dropped 5 bases, with 12 bases sitting between them. The CDR3 contains 13 residues. Per germline, CDR1 SGHTA and CDR2 FQGNSA. The CDR3 loop reads CASSPGFATEAFF. The CDR3 bases are TGTGCCAGCAGCCCAGGGTTCGCTACTGAAGCTTTCTTT.

The genes are TRBV4-1 and TRBJ2-1, with TRBD2 identical over 7 bases. The CDR3 length is 17 residues. V gave up 4 bases and J gave up 3 bases; unmatched junction bases: 12. The germline CDR1 and CDR2 sequences are MGHRA and YSYEKL. The DNA of the CDR3 is TGCGCCAGCAGCCCCTCGTTTCTGCGGGGGAACTACAATGAGCAGTTCTTC. Encoded protein: CASSPSFLRGNYNEQFF.

The J gene is TRBJ1-1, the V gene TRBV6-1; possible D gene TRBD1, 6 bases. Trimming removed 7 bases from V and 0 bases from J, with 15 bases in between. CDR1 is MNHNS, CDR2 SASEGT, per germline. The CDR3 extends over 15 amino acids. The CDR3 reads CASIIGQGLNTEAFF. The CDR3 coding sequence is TGTGCCAGCATAATCGGGCAGGGGTTGAACACTGAAGCTTTCTTT.

A few counts support this clone. This sequence joins TRBV11-2 and TRBJ2-1; 8 bases are a match to TRBD2. The germline CDR1 and CDR2 sequences are SGHAT and FQNNGV. J lost 7 bases, V lost 4 bases, and 3 bases had no gene match. The CDR3 consists of 13 residues. The CDR3, as DNA: TGTGCCAGCAGCTCGGGACTAGTTAATGAGCAGTTCTTC. This gives the protein CASSSGLVNEQFF.

The chain joins TRBV5-4 to TRBJ2-5, with D unclear. Germline CDR1 SGHNT, CDR2 YYREEE (reference sequence). This CDR3 has 13 residues. V was shortened by 5 bases and J by 2 bases, with 10 bases between the two germline ends. The CDR3 coding sequence is TGTGCCAGCAGAGCGAGTCCTCAAGAGACCCAGTACTTC. Translated, it gives CASRASPQETQYF.

This clone was observed a handful of times. The J gene is TRBJ1-2, the V gene TRBV6-5; 9 bases line up with TRBD1. Unmatched junction bases numbered 6, after V lost 2 bases and J lost 5 bases. Per the germline V gene, CDR1 is MNHEY and CDR2 is SVGAGI. This CDR3 comprises 15 residues. CDR3 in amino acids: CASSYRGQGVYGYTF. CDR3 nucleotide sequence: TGTGCCAGCAGTTACCGGGGACAGGGAGTTTATGGCTACACCTTC.

This clone was counted a few times. The V and J genes are TRBV19 and TRBJ2-3, with TRBD1 matching over 9 bases. The CDR3 length is 15 residues. CDR1 LNHDA and CDR2 SQIVND come from the germline V gene (reference sequence). The trim removed 4 bases at V and 2 bases at J, leaving 4 bases unmatched. CDR3 loop: CASSTNRGPTDTQYF. CDR3 nucleotides: TGTGCCAGTAGTACAAACAGGGGGCCCACAGATACGCAGTATTTT.

Points on this clone: This specimen includes other DNA sequences encoding the same CDR3. The chain carries TRBV7-9 and TRBJ2-3, with D unresolved. CDR1 is SEHNR and CDR2 is FQNEAQ in the germline V gene (reference sequence). V was shortened by 0 bases and J by 1 base, with 5 bases between the two germline ends. There are 14 residues in the CDR3. The CDR3 sequence: CASSLASGTDTQYF. The CDR3 nucleotides read TGTGCCAGCAGCTTAGCTTCGGGCACAGATACGCAGTATTTT.

This clone was observed a single time. This rearrangement joins TRBV19 to TRBJ2-1; D not certain. V was cut by 3 bases and J by 6 bases, with 3 bases left in between. This CDR3 comprises 11 residues. From germline, CDR1 is LNHDA and CDR2 SQIVND (reference sequence). The CDR3 reads CASSIINEQFF. In DNA, the CDR3 is TGTGCCAGTAGTATTATCAATGAGCAGTTCTTC. The full variable domain, its missing parts supplied by reference TRBV19 and TRBJ2-1, is DGGITQSPKYLFRKEGQNVTLSCEQNLNHDAMYWYRQDPGQGLRLIYYSQIVNDFQKGDIAEGYSVSREKKESFPLTVTSAQKNPTAFYLCASSIINEQFFGPGTRLTVL.

Only a few counts were recorded for this clone. V and J are TRBV27 and TRBJ1-1, with TRBD1 identical over 11 bases. There are 16 residues in the CDR3. V dropped 3 bases and J dropped 6; count of bases not matched to a gene: 9. Germline assignment: CDR1 MNHEY and CDR2 SMNVEV (reference sequence). In nucleotides, the CDR3 is TGTGCCAGCAGTTTTTGGGACAGGGGGTTTAGCTCTGAAGCTTTCTTT. This encodes CASSFWDRGFSSEAFF.

In regard to this clone: Its ends do not fully match the called genes, so a read error is possible. The V and J genes are TRBV6-5 and TRBJ2-7, with D maybe TRBD2 (6 bases). Looked up from germline, CDR1 is MNHEY and CDR2 is SVGAGI. The CDR3 sequence is 11 residues long. The CDR3 region is CAISGGNEQYF. The CDR3 DNA follows: TGTGCCATCAGTGGGGGGAACGAGCAGTACTTC.

This clone was picked up a small number of times. The V gene is TRBV18, the J gene TRBJ1-5; D call uncertain. Germline V gene sequence: CDR1 KGHSH, CDR2 LQKENI. The V end was cut by 2 bases, the J end by 4 bases, with 12 bases between. The CDR3 spans 15 residues. The CDR3, as DNA: TGTGCCAGCTCACCATCGCGCGGCCATAATCAGCCCCAGCATTTT. This sequence encodes CASSPSRGHNQPQHF.

The CDR3 region has the DNA TGTGCCTGGAGCTCGGGTCCGTCCTCCTACGAGCAGTACTTC. This codes for CAWSSGPSSYEQYF. The chain carries TRBV30 and TRBJ2-7; D is ambiguous. Germline CDR1 is GTSNPN and CDR2 is SVGIG (reference sequence). V lost 3 bases, J lost 0 bases, and 12 bases lay in between. The CDR3 has 14 residues.

The V and J genes are TRBV29-1 and TRBJ2-1; 9 bases are shared with TRBD1. The J segment lost 4 bases and the V segment lost 4 bases, leaving 5 bases of the junction unmatched. Germline values: CDR1 SQVTM, CDR2 ANQGSEA. The CDR3 length is 14 residues. This chain's CDR3 is CSVVAQGAYNEQFF. The CDR3 coding sequence is TGCAGCGTTGTAGCACAGGGGGCTTACAATGAGCAGTTCTTC.

The chain employs TRBV5-6 and TRBJ2-7; 9 nucleotides match TRBD1. Trimming cost V 3 bases and J 5 bases; bases outside gene matches: 18. Germline V gene sequence: CDR1 SGHDT, CDR2 YYEEEE. The CDR3 has 18 amino acids. The CDR3 loop is CASSSRLTLWTGAHEQYF. The DNA for the CDR3 is TGTGCCAGCAGCTCCAGATTAACCCTCTGGACAGGGGCCCACGAGCAGTACTTC.

CDR3: CASSYGAGEPYEQYF. Written as DNA, the CDR3 is TGTGCCAGCAGTTACGGAGCGGGAGAGCCCTACGAGCAGTACTTC. This chain uses TRBV6-5 with TRBJ2-7; TRBD2 matches 8 bases. CDR1 is MNHEY, CDR2 SVGAGI, per germline. This CDR3 is 15 amino acids long. Trimming removed 2 bases from V and 2 bases from J; junction bases left unmatched: 5.

The sample holds a few counts of this clone. The CDR3 region has the DNA TGCGCCAGCAGCCAATTCCACGGCTCCTACGAGCAGTACTTC. Its translation: CASSQFHGSYEQYF. The gene calls are TRBV4-1 and TRBJ2-7, with no clear D. Germline V CDR1 and CDR2: MGHRA, YSYEKL. This CDR3 has 14 residues. Trimming left V 2 bases short and J 0 bases short, with 8 bases between.

The chain uses TRBV18 and TRBJ2-3; no reliable D call. The CDR3 extends over 18 amino acids. CDR1 and CDR2 (germline): KGHSH, LQKENI. V lost 0 bases and J 0 bases, leaving 16 bases between the germline ends. The CDR3: CASSPPFMRITSTDTQYF. For the CDR3, the DNA is TGTGCCAGCTCACCACCATTTATGCGGATTACTAGCACAGATACGCAGTATTTT.

As DNA, the CDR3 is TGCGCCAGCAGCCAATACCAGTTTAGCAATCAGCCCCAGCATTTT. This gives the protein CASSQYQFSNQPQHF. This chain joins TRBV4-1 and TRBJ1-5; no clear D gene. Trimming pared 2 bases from V and 0 bases from J, leaving 8 bases between. CDR1 and CDR2 (germline): MGHRA, YSYEKL. This CDR3 is built from 15 residues.

The chain employs TRBV28 and TRBJ1-5, with D perhaps TRBD1 (6 bases). Germline values: CDR1 MDHEN, CDR2 SYDVKM. This CDR3 is 16 amino acids long. With 8 bases removed from V and 1 base from J, the gap between germline ends came to 18 bases. The chain's CDR3 is CASALWAGASNQPQHF. For the CDR3, the DNA is TGTGCCAGCGCACTTTGGGCAGGGGCGAGCAATCAGCCCCAGCATTTT.

The V call is TRBV7-9, the J call TRBJ2-3; D call uncertain. CDR1 and CDR2 from the germline V gene are SEHNR and FQNEAQ (reference sequence). With 1 base removed from V and 3 bases from J, the gap between germline ends came to 14 bases. This CDR3 has 16 residues. The CDR3 region has the DNA TGTGCCAGCAGCTTAGTACGGGTTTCAAGTACAGATACGCAGTATTTT. Translation gives CASSLVRVSSTDTQYF.

The V gene is TRBV21-1, the J gene TRBJ2-7; the table gives TRBD2 as D, unverified against the DNA. TRBV21-1 is termed a pseudogene. This CDR3 region has 21 residues. The DNA for the CDR3 is TGTGCCAGCAGCAAAAGGGGTTCGACTAGCGGGAAACGAGGGAGCTCCTACGAGCAGTACTTC. Translating gives CASSKRGSTSGKRGSSYEQYF.